These 16 T cell receptor beta chains were all obtained from the same sample, sequenced in a study of OX40 agonist ivuxolimab in advanced cancers. Assay used: immunoSEQ multiplex PCR; TCRdb lists only in-frame clones, some missing. The repertoire consists of about 79,000 clones, with just over 85% occurring once and the leading ten covering less than 5%. The sequenced sample was CD4+ or CD8+ T cells sorted from blood, obtained in a trial of the OX40 agonist ivuxolimab. These receptors came from an adult with an advanced solid tumor such as melanoma, head and neck, liver or kidney cancer.

This chain uses TRBV19 with TRBJ1-4, with a possible D match to TRBD1 (6 bases). Between the trimmed V and J ends, which lost 9 bases and 3 bases, there was a span of 8 bases. CDR3 length equals 12 residues. Per germline, CDR1 LNHDA and CDR2 SQIVND (reference sequence). CDR3 nucleotides: TGTGCCAGCGGACAGCCTAATGAAAAACTGTTTTTT. Its translation: CASGQPNEKLFF.

The chain couples TRBV6-6 to TRBJ1-2, with D perhaps TRBD1 (5 bases). In germline, CDR1 is MNHNY, CDR2 SVGAGI (reference sequence). The CDR3 has 15 amino acids. Trimming pared 0 bases from V and 3 bases from J, leaving 11 bases between. The DNA for the CDR3 is TGTGCCAGCAGTTACTCCCGGGGCCGAGACTATGGCTACACCTTC. It translates to CASSYSRGRDYGYTF.

The V gene is TRBV11-2, the J gene TRBJ1-1; D ambiguous. This CDR3 contains 14 residues. V shed 2 bases and J shed 4 bases, with 11 bases lying between them. CDR1 SGHAT and CDR2 FQNNGV come from the germline V gene. This CDR3 reads CASSLTDRSTEAFF. The CDR3 region has the DNA TGTGCCAGCAGCTTAACAGACCGTAGCACTGAAGCTTTCTTT. The full variable domain, its missing parts supplied by reference TRBV11-2 and TRBJ1-1, is EAGVAQSPRYKIIEKRQSVAFWCNPISGHATLYWYQQILGQGPKLLIQFQNNGVVDDSQLPKDRFSAERLKGVDSTLKIQPAKLEDSAVYLCASSLTDRSTEAFFGQGTRLTVV.

The chain has TRBV7-3 and TRBJ2-7, with TRBD1 matching over 8 bases. V was pared by 6 bases and J by 1 base, with 2 bases of the junction left unmatched. The CDR3 runs 13 residues. Germline V CDR1 and CDR2: SGHTA, FQGTGA. CDR3 protein: CASRGTGSYEQYF. In DNA form, the CDR3 reads TGTGCCAGCAGGGGGACAGGATCCTACGAGCAGTACTTC.

This clone was recorded a few times. CDR3 in amino acids: CASSQNPTEYYEQYF. CDR3 in DNA: TGTGCCAGCAGCCAAAATCCGACAGAATACTACGAGCAGTACTTC. V gene TRBV9 combines with J gene TRBJ2-7; D possibly corresponds to TRBD1 (5 bases). Trimming took off 4 bases at V and 3 bases at J, with 17 bases between the two ends. This CDR3 has 15 amino acids. Germline V gene sequence: CDR1 SGDLS, CDR2 YYNGEE.

In this sample, this clone turned up once. This rearrangement joins TRBV10-1 to TRBJ2-3, with 10 nucleotides matching TRBD1. The germline V gene encodes CDR1 WNHNN and CDR2 SYGVQD (reference sequence). The CDR3 is 19 amino acids. V gave up 3 bases and J gave up 5 bases; unmatched junction bases: 17. The chain's CDR3 is CASSDSRDRGAAGRDTQYF. CDR3 nucleotides: TGCGCCAGCAGTGACTCCCGGGACAGGGGAGCTGCTGGTAGAGATACGCAGTATTTT.

This clone was counted a single time. V usage is TRBV4-2 and J usage is TRBJ2-7; the D gene is possibly TRBD2 (5 bases). V was shortened by 4 bases and J by 0 bases, with 13 bases between the two germline ends. The CDR3 loop spans 15 amino acids. The V gene's germline CDR1 is LGHNA and CDR2 YNFKEQ. For the CDR3, the DNA is TGTGCCAGCAGCCGTGGACTGGGGAGCTCCTACGAGCAGTACTTC. It codes for CASSRGLGSSYEQYF.

V usage is TRBV4-1 and J usage is TRBJ2-1; the match to TRBD2 covers 10 bases. The V gene end was trimmed by 0 bases and the J gene end by 6 bases; junction bases not matched to a gene: 8. Germline V lookup: CDR1 MGHRA, CDR2 YSYEKL. This CDR3 region has 17 residues. The CDR3 region has the DNA TGCGCCAGCAGCCAAGAAGGGACGGGACTAGCGAGCAATGAGCAGTTCTTC. It is translated as CASSQEGTGLASNEQFF.

The chain recombines TRBV18 with TRBJ1-5; 11 positions agree with TRBD1. The CDR3 has 15 amino acids. The V gene end was trimmed by 3 bases and the J gene end by 2 bases; junction bases not matched to a gene: 0. Germline values: CDR1 KGHSH, CDR2 LQKENI. CDR3 protein: CASSPGQGGNQPQHF. CDR3 in DNA: TGTGCCAGCTCACCGGGACAGGGGGGCAATCAGCCCCAGCATTTT.

The chain links TRBV28 to TRBJ2-5; TRBD1 aligns across 8 bases. Germline V CDR1 and CDR2: MDHEN, SYDVKM. The CDR3 is made up of 15 amino acids. Germline trimming cut 4 bases from V and 4 bases from J; bases unmatched to any gene: 8. CDR3 region: CASSSGQGTGETQYF. The CDR3 region has the DNA TGTGCCAGCAGTTCCGGACAGGGCACGGGAGAGACCCAGTACTTC.

The rearrangement joins TRBV4-1 to TRBJ2-3, with 7 nucleotides matching TRBD2. This CDR3 spans 15 amino acids. The junction had 3 bases not matched to a gene; V was cut back by 1 base and J by 2 bases. CDR1 MGHRA and CDR2 YSYEKL come from the germline V gene. The CDR3 DNA reads TGCGCCAGCAGCCAAGTGCGGGGGTTCACAGATACGCAGTATTTT. It codes for CASSQVRGFTDTQYF.

J is TRBJ2-3 and V is TRBV11-2, with D maybe TRBD2 (5 bases). Trimming stripped 4 bases from V and 5 bases from J, with 16 bases between. Per the germline V gene, CDR1 is SGHAT and CDR2 is FQNNGV. The CDR3 runs to 15 residues. The CDR3 is CASSSFSIAIDTQYF. The CDR3 DNA reads TGTGCCAGCAGCTCTTTTTCGATAGCGATAGATACGCAGTATTTT.

The chain combines TRBV6-1 with TRBJ1-6; TRBD1 matches at 9 bases. The CDR3 spans 15 residues. Germline-derived CDR1 and CDR2 are MNHNS and SASEGT. The V gene end was trimmed by 6 bases and the J gene end by 10 bases; junction bases not matched to a gene: 10. This CDR3 reads CASRTRTGDASPLHF. CDR3 in DNA: TGTGCCAGCAGAACCAGGACAGGGGACGCATCACCCCTCCACTTT.

This clone is a singleton in its sample. The rearrangement links TRBV6-5 to TRBJ1-2; possibly TRBD1 for D (6 bases). This CDR3 has 14 residues. The germline V gene encodes CDR1 MNHEY and CDR2 SVGAGI. The V end was cut by 6 bases, the J end by 1 base, with 12 bases between. CDR3 loop: CASSGLGGNYGYTF. DNA for the CDR3: TGTGCCAGCAGCGGGTTAGGGGGTAACTATGGCTACACCTTC.

This clone was seen only a few times. The gene calls are TRBV28 and TRBJ1-2, with D perhaps TRBD1 (5 bases). The CDR3 spans 14 residues. Germline V lookup: CDR1 MDHEN, CDR2 SYDVKM. The V end was cut by 2 bases, the J end by 4 bases, with 11 bases between. CDR3 DNA sequence: TGTGCCAGCAGTTTAAGTACAGGCGGCTATGGCTACACCTTC. It translates to CASSLSTGGYGYTF.

This clone showed up just a few times. This rearrangement joins TRBV7-2 to TRBJ1-5, with 8 bases identical to TRBD1. Germline V CDR1 and CDR2: SGHTA, FQGNSA. The CDR3 has 15 amino acids. Germline trimming cut 5 bases from V and 0 bases from J; bases unmatched to any gene: 3. The CDR3 DNA follows: TGTGCCAGCAGCACAGGGGGATATAGCAATCAGCCCCAGCATTTT. It specifies CASSTGGYSNQPQHF.